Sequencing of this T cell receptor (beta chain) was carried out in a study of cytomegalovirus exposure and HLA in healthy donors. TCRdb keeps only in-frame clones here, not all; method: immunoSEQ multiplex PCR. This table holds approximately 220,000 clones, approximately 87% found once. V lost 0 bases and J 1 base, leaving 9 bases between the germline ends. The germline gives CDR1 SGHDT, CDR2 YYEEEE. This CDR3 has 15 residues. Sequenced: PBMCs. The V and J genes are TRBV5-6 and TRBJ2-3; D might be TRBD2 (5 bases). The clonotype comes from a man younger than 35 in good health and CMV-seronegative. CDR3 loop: CASSLGGLGTDTQYF. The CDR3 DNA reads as TGTGCCAGCAGCTTGGGAGGGCTAGGCACAGATACGCAGTATTTT. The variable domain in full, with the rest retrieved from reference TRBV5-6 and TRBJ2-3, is DAGVTQSPTHLIKTRGQQVTLRCSPKSGHDTVSWYQQALGQGPQFIFQYYEEEERQRGNFPDRFSGHQFPNYSSELNVNALLLGDSALYLCASSLGGLGTDTQYFGPGTRLTVL.